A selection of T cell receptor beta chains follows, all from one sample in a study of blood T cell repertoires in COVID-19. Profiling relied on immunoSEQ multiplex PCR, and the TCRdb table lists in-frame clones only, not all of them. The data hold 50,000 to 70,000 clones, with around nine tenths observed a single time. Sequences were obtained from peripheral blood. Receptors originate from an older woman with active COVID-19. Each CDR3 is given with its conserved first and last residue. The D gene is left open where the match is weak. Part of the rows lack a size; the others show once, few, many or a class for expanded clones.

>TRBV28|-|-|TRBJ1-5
TGTGCCAGCGCCGTTAGCCGAGGGTGGAATAGCAATCAGCCCCAGCATTTT
CASAVSRGWNSNQPQHF
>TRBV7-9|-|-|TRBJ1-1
TGTGCCAGCAGCGCAGTGAACACTGAAGCTTTCTTT
CASSAVNTEAFF
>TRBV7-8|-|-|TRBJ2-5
TGTGCCAGCAGCCTACAAGAGACCCAGTACTTC
CASSLQETQYF
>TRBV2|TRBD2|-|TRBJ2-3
TGTGCCAGCAGTGAGACGGGAGGGCCCACAGATACGCAGTATTTT
CASSETGGPTDTQYF
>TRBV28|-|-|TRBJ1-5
TGTGCCAGCAGTTTAGGCGTCGGCGGTATGGATCAGCCCCAGCATTTT
CASSLGVGGMDQPQHF
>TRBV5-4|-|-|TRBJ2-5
TGTGCCAGCAGCTTGGGGGGATCAGGGGTCCGAGAGACCCAGTACTTC
CASSLGGSGVRETQYF
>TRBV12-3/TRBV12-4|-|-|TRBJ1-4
TGTGCCAGCACCAGGGACAACCTCGGAAAACTGTTTTTT
CASTRDNLGKLFF
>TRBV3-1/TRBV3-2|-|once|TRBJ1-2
TGTGCCAGCAGCCAAACTGGGAGGGGCTACACCTTC
CASSQTGRGYTF
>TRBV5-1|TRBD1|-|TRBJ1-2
TGCGCCAGCAGCCCGGGACAGGGAACCTATGGCTACACCTTC
CASSPGQGTYGYTF
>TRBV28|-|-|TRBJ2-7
TGTGCCAGCAGCTCACATACCTACGAGCAGTACTTC
CASSSHTYEQYF
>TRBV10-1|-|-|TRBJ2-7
TGCGCCAGCAGTGTTGAGCGCGATTACGAGCAGTACTTC
CASSVERDYEQYF
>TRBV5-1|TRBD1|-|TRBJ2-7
TGCGCCAGCAGCTTGGAAGGGACAGGGGGCGGGCAGTACTTC
CASSLEGTGGGQYF
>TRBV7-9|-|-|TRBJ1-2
TGTGCCAGCAGCTTAGGACAGACTTACGGCTATGGCTACACCTTC
CASSLGQTYGYGYTF
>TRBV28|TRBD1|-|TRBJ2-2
TGTGCCAGCATCTCGGGGACAGGGTATCTCGGGGAGCTGTTTTTT
CASISGTGYLGELFF
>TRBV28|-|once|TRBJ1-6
TGTGCCAGCAGGCAATCGGGGGGCTCGGGGAATTCACCCCTCCACTTT
CASRQSGGSGNSPLHF
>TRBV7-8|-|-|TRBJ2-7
TGTGCCAGCAGCCCCTTACAGGGCTCCTACGAGCAGTACTTC
CASSPLQGSYEQYF
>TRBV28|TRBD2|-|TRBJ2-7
TGTGCCAGCAGACCCACCGGGACTAGCTCCTACGAGCAGTACTTC
CASRPTGTSSYEQYF
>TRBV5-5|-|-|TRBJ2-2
TGTGCCAGCAGCTTATGGGACTGGCCCGGGGAGCTGTTTTTT
CASSLWDWPGELFF
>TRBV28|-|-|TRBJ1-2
TGTGCCAGCAGGGAGACAGGTTATTATGGCTACACCTTC
CASRETGYYGYTF
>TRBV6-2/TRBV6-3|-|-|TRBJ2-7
TGTGCCAGCAGTTGGAGCGGAGGGGATGAGCAGTACTTC
CASSWSGGDEQYF